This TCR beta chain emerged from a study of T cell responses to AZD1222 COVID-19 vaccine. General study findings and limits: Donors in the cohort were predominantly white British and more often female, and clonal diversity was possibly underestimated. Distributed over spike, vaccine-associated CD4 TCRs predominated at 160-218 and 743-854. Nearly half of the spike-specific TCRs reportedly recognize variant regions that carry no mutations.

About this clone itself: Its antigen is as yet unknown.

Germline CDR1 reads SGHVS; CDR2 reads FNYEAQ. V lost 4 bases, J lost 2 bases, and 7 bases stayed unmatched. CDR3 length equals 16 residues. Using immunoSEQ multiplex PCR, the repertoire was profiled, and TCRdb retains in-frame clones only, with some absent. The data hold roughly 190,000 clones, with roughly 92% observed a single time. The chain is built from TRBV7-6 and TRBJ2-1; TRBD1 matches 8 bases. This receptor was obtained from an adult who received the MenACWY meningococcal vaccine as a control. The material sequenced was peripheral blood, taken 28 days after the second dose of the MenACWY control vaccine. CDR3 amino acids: CASSSSRDRPYNEQFF. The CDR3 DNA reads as TGTGCCAGCAGCTCAAGCCGGGACAGGCCCTACAATGAGCAGTTCTTC.